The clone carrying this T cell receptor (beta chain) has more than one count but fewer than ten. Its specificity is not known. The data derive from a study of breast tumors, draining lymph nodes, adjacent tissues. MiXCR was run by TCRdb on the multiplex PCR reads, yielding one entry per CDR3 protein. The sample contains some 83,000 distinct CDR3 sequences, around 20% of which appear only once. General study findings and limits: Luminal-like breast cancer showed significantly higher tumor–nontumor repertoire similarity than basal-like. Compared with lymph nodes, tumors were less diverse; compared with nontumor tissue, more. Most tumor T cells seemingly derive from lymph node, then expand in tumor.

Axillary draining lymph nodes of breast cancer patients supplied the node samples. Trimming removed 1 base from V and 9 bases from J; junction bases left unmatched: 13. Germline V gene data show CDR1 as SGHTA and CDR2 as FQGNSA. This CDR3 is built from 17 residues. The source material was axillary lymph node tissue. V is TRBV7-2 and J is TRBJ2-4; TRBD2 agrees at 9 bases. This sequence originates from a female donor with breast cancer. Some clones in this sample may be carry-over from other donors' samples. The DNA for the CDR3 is TGTGCCAGCAGCTTAGAGTTTTCGGTAGCGGGAGATGTCATTCAGTACTTC. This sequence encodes CASSLEFSVAGDVIQYF. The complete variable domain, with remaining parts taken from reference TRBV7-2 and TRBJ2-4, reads GAGVSQSPSNKVTEKGKDVELRCDPISGHTALYWYRQSLGQGLEFLIYFQGNSAPDKSGLPSDRFSAERTGGSVSTLTIQRTQQEDSAVYLCASSLEFSVAGDVIQYFGAGTRLSVL.